Shown below are 32 T cell receptor beta chains from a single sample sequenced in a study of cytomegalovirus exposure and HLA in healthy donors. PCR was performed using 60 Vbeta and 13 Jbeta primers. Assay: immunoSEQ multiplex PCR; the TCRdb copy retains only in-frame clones and omits some. The sample shows fewer than 150,000 clones, approximately 72% of them seen only once. Specimen: PBMCs. These TCRs come from a woman aged 40 to 55 in good health and CMV-seropositive.

V gene TRBV11-1 combines with J gene TRBJ1-2, with D perhaps matching TRBD1 (5 bases). The CDR3 length is 13 residues. In germline, CDR1 is SGHAT, CDR2 FQDESV (reference sequence). Trimming pared 5 bases from V and 1 base from J, leaving 8 bases between. The CDR3 loop reads CASSVDSNYGYTF. In nucleotides, the CDR3 is TGTGCCAGCAGCGTAGACAGTAACTATGGCTACACCTTC.

This sequence joins TRBV29-1 and TRBJ1-1; TRBD1 is a possible D gene (6 bases). This CDR3 comprises 14 residues. The germline CDR1 and CDR2 sequences are SQVTM and ANQGSEA. Trimming pared 4 bases from V and 5 bases from J, leaving 17 bases between. The CDR3 coding sequence is TGCAGCGTTGGAATCGGGGGGCGAGGGACTGAAGCTTTCTTT. Amino acid sequence: CSVGIGGRGTEAFF.

This rearrangement joins TRBV27 to TRBJ2-7; D is ambiguous. Germline assignment: CDR1 MNHEY and CDR2 SMNVEV (reference sequence). With 5 bases removed from V and 0 bases from J, the gap between germline ends came to 5 bases. The CDR3 spans 12 residues. CDR3: CASSRHSYEQYF. CDR3 DNA: TGTGCCAGCAGTCGACACTCCTACGAGCAGTACTTC.

This clone was observed once. The chain employs TRBV9 and TRBJ2-5; 11 nucleotides match TRBD2. CDR3 length equals 16 residues. The germline V gene encodes CDR1 SGDLS and CDR2 YYNGEE. The V gene end was trimmed by 4 bases and the J gene end by 3 bases; junction bases not matched to a gene: 8. CDR3 in DNA: TGTGCCAGCAGCCAGGCCCTAGCGGGGGGCGAAGAGACCCAGTACTTC. It yields the protein CASSQALAGGEETQYF.

This clone has a handful of counts. The chain links TRBV4-1 to TRBJ1-1, with unresolved D. CDR1 and CDR2 from the germline V gene are MGHRA and YSYEKL. Trimming removed 0 bases from V and 1 base from J, with 9 bases in between. The CDR3 extends over 15 amino acids. The CDR3 loop is CASSQDLRENTEAFF. In DNA form, the CDR3 reads TGCGCCAGCAGCCAAGATTTGCGGGAGAACACTGAAGCTTTCTTT.

The chain carries TRBV5-1 and TRBJ1-2; a weak D match, TRBD1 (5 bases). Germline assignment: CDR1 SGHRS and CDR2 YFSETQ. V was clipped by 0 bases and J by 8 bases, with 14 bases between them. The CDR3 has 14 amino acids. CDR3 sequence (DNA): TGCGCCAGCAGCTTGGACAGGCCCTCCCTCGGCTACACCTTC. Protein product: CASSLDRPSLGYTF.

The chain uses TRBV19 and TRBJ1-1, with TRBD1 identical over 7 bases. This CDR3 contains 13 residues. In germline, CDR1 is LNHDA, CDR2 SQIVND (reference sequence). Unmatched junction bases numbered 0, after V lost 4 bases and J lost 1 base. CDR3 DNA sequence: TGTGCCAGTAGTAGGACAGGGAACACTGAAGCTTTCTTT. It specifies CASSRTGNTEAFF.

This clone was recorded a few times. The chain employs TRBV7-9 and TRBJ2-3; 8 bases fit TRBD2. The junction had 9 bases not matched to a gene; V was cut back by 5 bases and J by 2 bases. Germline V gene lookup returns CDR1 SEHNR and CDR2 FQNEAQ (reference sequence). The length of the CDR3 is 16 residues. The CDR3: CASSPREGGITDTQYF. The CDR3 nucleotides read TGTGCCAGCAGCCCCCGGGAGGGGGGGATCACAGATACGCAGTATTTT.

CDR3 residues: CASSAGQLGYGYTF. The CDR3 DNA follows: TGTGCCAGCAGCGCGGGACAGTTGGGGTATGGCTACACCTTC. The chain recombines TRBV7-9 with TRBJ1-2; TRBD1 matches 7 bases. This CDR3 region has 14 residues. Germline V gene data show CDR1 as SEHNR and CDR2 as FQNEAQ (reference sequence). Unmatched junction bases numbered 8, after V lost 5 bases and J lost 5 bases.

This chain joins TRBV19 and TRBJ1-1; D unresolved. Trimming took off 1 base at V and 2 bases at J, with 11 bases between the two ends. The CDR3 length is 15 residues. Per the germline V gene, CDR1 is LNHDA and CDR2 is SQIVND (reference sequence). CDR3 residues: CASSIVAELNTEAFF. DNA of the CDR3: TGTGCCAGTAGTATAGTTGCCGAGCTTAACACTGAAGCTTTCTTT.

The rearrangement uses TRBV7-2 and TRBJ1-4; possible D gene TRBD1, 5 bases. CDR1 is SGHTA and CDR2 is FQGNSA in the germline V gene. V gave up 1 base and J gave up 4 bases, with 13 bases separating them. The CDR3 loop spans 16 amino acids. CDR3 sequence: CASSLGPRQGNEKLFF. CDR3 DNA sequence: TGTGCCAGCAGCTTAGGCCCGAGGCAGGGTAATGAAAAACTGTTTTTT.

The chain combines TRBV5-1 with TRBJ2-3; no clear D gene. Per germline, CDR1 SGHRS and CDR2 YFSETQ. Trimming shortened V by 4 bases and J by 6 bases, and 18 bases separated the two germline ends. There are 15 residues in the CDR3. CDR3 amino acids: CASSHSRNFGDTQYF. CDR3 nucleotide sequence: TGCGCCAGCAGCCATTCGAGGAATTTTGGGGATACGCAGTATTTT. The whole variable domain, remainder taken from reference TRBV5-1 and TRBJ2-3, is KAGVTQTPRYLIKTRGQQVTLSCSPISGHRSVSWYQQTPGQGLQFLFEYFSETQRNKGNFPGRFSGRQFSNSRSEMNVSTLELGDSALYLCASSHSRNFGDTQYFGPGTRLTVL.

The genes are TRBV7-9 and TRBJ1-4; perhaps TRBD1 as D (5 bases). Looked up from germline, CDR1 is SEHNR and CDR2 is FQNEAQ (reference sequence). Trimming cost V 5 bases and J 0 bases, with 13 bases left between them. This CDR3 contains 16 residues. The CDR3 bases are TGTGCCAGCAGCCGGGGGTTTACAACAACTAATGAAAAACTGTTTTTT. It is translated as CASSRGFTTTNEKLFF.

The chain joins TRBV19 to TRBJ2-7, with D perhaps TRBD1 (5 bases). Trimming removed 1 base from V and 2 bases from J, with 9 bases in between. The CDR3 is 14 amino acids. Germline V gives CDR1 LNHDA, CDR2 SQIVND (reference sequence). CDR3 region: CASSIGAGPYEQYF. CDR3 DNA sequence: TGTGCCAGTAGTATAGGGGCAGGGCCCTACGAGCAGTACTTC. Full variable domain (missing parts from reference TRBV19 and TRBJ2-7): DGGITQSPKYLFRKEGQNVTLSCEQNLNHDAMYWYRQDPGQGLRLIYYSQIVNDFQKGDIAEGYSVSREKKESFPLTVTSAQKNPTAFYLCASSIGAGPYEQYFGPGTRLTVT.

The table lists this clone with a few counts. The rearrangement links TRBV2 to TRBJ1-4; the match to TRBD1 covers 9 bases. The CDR3 has 14 amino acids. CDR1 is SNHLY and CDR2 is FYNNEI in the germline V gene. Trimming at V came to 6 bases and at J to 3 bases, leaving 2 bases not matched to a gene. The DNA for the CDR3 is TGTGCCAGCAGCCGGACAGGGGCTAATGAAAAACTGTTTTTT. It encodes CASSRTGANEKLFF.

This clone was recorded once. The chain links TRBV2 to TRBJ2-1; D is undetermined. The CDR3 is 16 amino acids. Germline V lookup: CDR1 SNHLY, CDR2 FYNNEI. Trimming stripped 4 bases from V and 0 bases from J, with 13 bases between. DNA of the CDR3: TGTGCCAGCAGTGGTGAGGTATCGGACTCCTACAATGAGCAGTTCTTC. It codes for CASSGEVSDSYNEQFF.

This chain joins TRBV5-4 and TRBJ2-7; D not certain. Per the germline V gene, CDR1 is SGHNT and CDR2 is YYREEE (reference sequence). V gave up 4 bases and J gave up 0 bases, with 8 bases separating them. This CDR3 region has 13 residues. CDR3 bases: TGTGCCAGCAGCCCCCACGGCTCCTACGAGCAGTACTTC. This translates into CASSPHGSYEQYF.

The chain is built from TRBV2 and TRBJ2-7; a possible D gene is TRBD1 (6 bases). This CDR3 contains 13 residues. Germline CDR1 SNHLY, CDR2 FYNNEI. V lost 2 bases, J lost 9 bases, and 14 bases lay in between. The CDR3 is CASSELFKGGQYF. CDR3 in DNA: TGTGCCAGCAGTGAATTGTTTAAAGGGGGGCAGTACTTC.

The chain links TRBV14 to TRBJ2-7; 7 nucleotides line up with TRBD1. The CDR3 extends over 14 amino acids. The trim removed 3 bases at V and 5 bases at J, leaving 7 bases unmatched. Germline V gene data show CDR1 as SGHDN and CDR2 as FVKESK. The CDR3 region has the DNA TGTGCCAGCAGCCAGACAGGGTGGGTAAACGAGCAGTACTTC. Translating it yields CASSQTGWVNEQYF.

This chain connects TRBV5-1 to TRBJ2-3; 12 nucleotides align to TRBD2. The CDR3 sequence is 16 residues long. Germline V gene data show CDR1 as SGHRS and CDR2 as YFSETQ. V shed 6 bases, J shed 2 bases, and the junction held 7 bases outside the gene matches. The CDR3 DNA is TGCGCCAGCACTGGACTAGCGGGGTCCCACACAGATACGCAGTATTTT. Protein sequence: CASTGLAGSHTDTQYF.

The V gene is TRBV7-2, the J gene TRBJ2-7, with 7 bases identical to TRBD2. CDR3 length: 16 amino acids. V trimming: 5 bases; J trimming: 0 bases; junction bases outside the gene matches: 10. Germline V gene sequence: CDR1 SGHTA, CDR2 FQGNSA. CDR3 in DNA: TGTGCCAGCAGCAGCTCACTAGCGAAGAGCTCCTACGAGCAGTACTTC. Residues: CASSSSLAKSSYEQYF.

For this clone: Distinct nucleotide sequences in the sample also encode this CDR3. The chain uses TRBV15 and TRBJ1-5; D not certain. Trimming left V 1 base short and J 5 bases short, with 3 bases between. Germline V gene sequence: CDR1 LNHNV, CDR2 YYDKDF (reference sequence). This CDR3 has 12 amino acids. This CDR3 reads CATSRAYQPQHF. CDR3 in DNA: TGTGCCACCAGCAGAGCCTATCAGCCCCAGCATTTT.

The chain links TRBV9 to TRBJ2-1, with D possibly TRBD2 on 7 matching bases. The CDR3 is made up of 14 amino acids. Deletions cut 0 bases from V and 9 bases from J, with 13 bases between. Germline V gene data show CDR1 as SGDLS and CDR2 as YYNGEE. CDR3 nucleotides: TGTGCCAGCAGCGTAGCTTCTGGGGGGGCTGAGCAGTTCTTC. As protein: CASSVASGGAEQFF.

This clone was picked up a small number of times. The chain is built from TRBV18 and TRBJ2-4; D ambiguous. V was trimmed by 3 bases and J by 8 bases, leaving 11 bases between them. CDR1 is KGHSH, CDR2 LQKENI, per germline. The CDR3 totals 13 residues. In DNA form, the CDR3 reads TGTGCCAGCTCACCGCCGACATCGGACATTCAGTACTTC. Encoded protein: CASSPPTSDIQYF.

The chain combines TRBV6-5 with TRBJ1-4; 11 bases fit TRBD1. This CDR3 is built from 14 residues. Unmatched junction bases numbered 1, after V lost 5 bases and J lost 5 bases. Germline assignment: CDR1 MNHEY and CDR2 SVGAGI. CDR3 amino acids: CASSRDRGNEKLFF. The DNA of the CDR3 is TGTGCCAGCAGTAGGGACAGGGGGAATGAAAAACTGTTTTTT.

This clone was recorded a few times. The chain links TRBV28 to TRBJ1-5, with 11 bases fitting TRBD1. Unmatched junction bases numbered 4, after V lost 8 bases and J lost 4 bases. In germline, CDR1 is MDHEN, CDR2 SYDVKM. The CDR3 has 14 residues. CDR3 bases: TGTGCCAGCCGGGACAGGGGGGGAAATCAGCCCCAGCATTTT. This translates into CASRDRGGNQPQHF.

This clone was observed a few times. The chain has TRBV7-2 and TRBJ2-3, with 7 bases matching TRBD2. Germline lookup yields CDR1 SGHTA and CDR2 FQGNSA. Trimming cost V 5 bases and J 4 bases; bases outside gene matches: 3. CDR3 length: 13 amino acids. The CDR3 reads CASSTGLPDTQYF. The DNA for the CDR3 is TGTGCCAGCAGCACGGGACTACCAGATACGCAGTATTTT.

The chain uses TRBV7-9 and TRBJ2-7, with a tentative D call TRBD2 (6 bases). Germline CDR1 reads SEHNR; CDR2 reads FQNEAQ (reference sequence). V was trimmed by 5 bases and J by 0 bases, leaving 17 bases between them. This CDR3 has 16 residues. CDR3: CASSAAVGGSSYEQYF. The CDR3 DNA sequence: TGTGCCAGCAGCGCAGCCGTCGGGGGTAGCTCCTACGAGCAGTACTTC.

This chain connects TRBV11-3 to TRBJ2-1, with D possibly TRBD2 on 6 matching bases. Trimming removed 1 base from V and 3 bases from J, with 10 bases in between. Germline V gene sequence: CDR1 SGHNT, CDR2 YENEEA. The CDR3 contains 15 residues. The CDR3 coding sequence is TGTGCCAGCAGCTTAGGTAGCGGCGACTACAATGAGCAGTTCTTC. Its translation: CASSLGSGDYNEQFF.

V is TRBV4-2 and J is TRBJ1-2; D gene uncertain. This CDR3 region has 13 residues. CDR1 and CDR2 (germline): LGHNA, YNFKEQ. V was cut by 2 bases and J by 3 bases, with 7 bases left in between. The CDR3 spells CASSQQSDYGYTF. DNA for the CDR3: TGTGCCAGCAGCCAACAATCAGACTATGGCTACACCTTC.

This clone was seen a single time. V is TRBV6-5 and J is TRBJ1-2; TRBD1 agrees at 7 bases. Trimming cost V 2 bases and J 5 bases; bases outside gene matches: 2. CDR3 length: 13 amino acids. The germline V gene encodes CDR1 MNHEY and CDR2 SVGAGI. CDR3 DNA sequence: TGTGCCAGCAGTTACCGGGACAGTTATGGCTACACCTTC. Protein: CASSYRDSYGYTF.

This chain joins TRBV9 and TRBJ1-6; a weak D match, TRBD1 (5 bases). This CDR3 has 15 amino acids. V dropped 0 bases and J dropped 9 bases, with 13 bases sitting between them. CDR1 is SGDLS, CDR2 YYNGEE, per germline. The DNA of the CDR3 is TGTGCCAGCAGCGTAGACCCCAGGGAAGGTTCACCCCTCCACTTT. Residues: CASSVDPREGSPLHF.